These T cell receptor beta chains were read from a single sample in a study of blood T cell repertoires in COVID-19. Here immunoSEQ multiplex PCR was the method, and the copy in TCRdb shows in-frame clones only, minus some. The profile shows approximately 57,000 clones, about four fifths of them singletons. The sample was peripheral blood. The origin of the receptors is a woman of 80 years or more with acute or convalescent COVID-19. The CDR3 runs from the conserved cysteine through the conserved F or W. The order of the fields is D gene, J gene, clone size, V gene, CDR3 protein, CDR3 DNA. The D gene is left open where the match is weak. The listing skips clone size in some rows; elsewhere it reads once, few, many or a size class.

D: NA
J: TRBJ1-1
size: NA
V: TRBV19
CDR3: CASSSLGGSPQGVNTEAFF
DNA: TGTGCCAGTAGTAGTCTGGGGGGTAGTCCCCAAGGCGTGAACACTGAAGCTTTCTTT

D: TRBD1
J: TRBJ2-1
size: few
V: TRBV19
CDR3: CASSPGPRGRHNEQFF
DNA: TGTGCCAGTAGTCCCGGACCGAGGGGGCGGCACAATGAGCAGTTCTTC

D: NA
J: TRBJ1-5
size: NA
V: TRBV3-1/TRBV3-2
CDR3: CASSPQAGNQPQHF
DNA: TGTGCCAGCAGCCCCCAGGCGGGGAATCAGCCCCAGCATTTT

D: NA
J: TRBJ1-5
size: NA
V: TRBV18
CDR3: CASSPYQLRSQPQHF
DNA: TGTGCCAGCTCACCATATCAGTTAAGGAGCCAGCCCCAGCATTTT

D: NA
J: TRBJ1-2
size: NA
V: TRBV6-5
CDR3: CASSYGRGSNYGYTF
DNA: TGTGCCAGCAGTTACGGGCGGGGGTCCAACTATGGCTACACCTTC

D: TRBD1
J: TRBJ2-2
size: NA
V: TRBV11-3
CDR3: CASSTPGTGNTGELFF
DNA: TGTGCCAGCAGCACACCCGGGACAGGGAACACCGGGGAGCTGTTTTTT

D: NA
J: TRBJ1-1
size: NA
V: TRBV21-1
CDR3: CASSNRDRVMNTEAFF
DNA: TGTGCCAGCAGCAACCGGGACAGGGTCATGAACACTGAAGCTTTCTTT

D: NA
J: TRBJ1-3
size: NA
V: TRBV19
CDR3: CASSIAAGRNGNTIYF
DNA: TGTGCCAGTAGTATAGCCGCGGGGCGAAATGGAAACACCATATATTTT

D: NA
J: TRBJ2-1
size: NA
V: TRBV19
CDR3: CASSMIGVGNNEQFF
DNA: TGTGCCAGTAGTATGATCGGGGTGGGGAACAATGAGCAGTTCTTC

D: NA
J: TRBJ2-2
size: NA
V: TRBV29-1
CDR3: CSVEEPPPSGGELFF
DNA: TGCAGCGTTGAAGAACCCCCGCCCAGCGGCGGGGAGCTGTTTTTT

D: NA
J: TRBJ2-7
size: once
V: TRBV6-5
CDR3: CASSIGGQFYEQYF
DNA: TGTGCCAGCAGTATCGGGGGACAGTTTTACGAGCAGTACTTC

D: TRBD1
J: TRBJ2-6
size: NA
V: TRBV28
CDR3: CASSFPGQGLTGANVLTF
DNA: TGTGCCAGCAGTTTCCCTGGACAGGGGTTAACTGGGGCCAACGTCCTGACTTTC

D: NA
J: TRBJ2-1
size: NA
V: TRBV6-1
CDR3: CASSDWTLLSYNEQFF
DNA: TGTGCCAGCAGTGACTGGACACTCCTCTCCTACAATGAGCAGTTCTTC